Each of the 14 T cell receptor beta chains below was sequenced from the same sample in a study of tumor-infiltrating lymphocytes in oesophageal squamous cell carcinoma. TCRdb independently ran MiXCR on the PCR reads; one entry per CDR3 protein. Found here are approximately 18,000 distinct CDR3 sequences, 40% to 55% of them singletons; the top ten hold roughly 36%. Sequencing was carried out using normal esophageal tissue next to the tumor. The source of these receptors is a female donor with esophageal squamous cell carcinoma.

This clonotype was detected many times. Being one base from a much bigger clone, this may be a read error. The chain recombines TRBV7-2 with TRBJ2-3; possibly TRBD2 for D (5 bases). The CDR3 is 13 residues long. The germline V gene has CDR1 SGHTA and CDR2 FQGNSA. V dropped 1 base and J dropped 14 bases, with 16 bases sitting between them. The CDR3 is CASSLVAIGELYF. CDR3 sequence (DNA): TGTGCCAGCAGCTTAGTGGCGATCGGGGAGCTGTATTTT. The variable domain in full, completed from reference TRBV7-2 and TRBJ2-3, reads GAGVSQSPSNKVTEKGKDVELRCDPISGHTALYWYRQSLGQGLEFLIYFQGNSAPDKSGLPSDRFSAERTGGSVSTLTIQRTQQEDSAVYLCASSLVAIGELYFGPGTRLTVL.

The chain carries TRBV28 and TRBJ2-3, with TRBD1 matching 10 bases. The last part of the DNA fits TRBJ2-1 better; the J call may be wrong. Germline V gene lookup returns CDR1 MDHEN and CDR2 SYDVKM. This CDR3 spans 17 amino acids. As DNA, the CDR3 is TGTGCCAGCAGTTTCCCTAAGACAGGGGGCGCAATGAATGAGCAGTTCTTC. As protein: CASSFPKTGGAMNEQFF.

In its sample, this clonotype was seen once. The chain is built from TRBV7-2 and TRBJ2-1; no reliable D call. Trimming cost V 1 base and J 5 bases, with 6 bases left between them. This CDR3 contains 13 residues. Germline V gives CDR1 SGHTA, CDR2 FQGNSA. CDR3 residues: CASSLGRHNEQFF. In DNA, the CDR3 is TGTGCCAGCAGCTTAGGAAGACACAATGAGCAGTTCTTC.

This clonotype was counted many times. The CDR3 here is CASSLDGTGSKNIQYF. Here the CDR3 DNA reads TGTGCCAGCAGTTTAGACGGGACGGGGTCCAAAAACATTCAGTACTTC. V gene TRBV27 combines with J gene TRBJ2-4, with D tentatively TRBD1 or TRBD2 (5 bases each). Germline V CDR1 and CDR2: MNHEY, SMNVEV (reference sequence). V dropped 2 bases and J dropped 2 bases, with 13 bases sitting between them. The CDR3 extends over 16 amino acids.

V is TRBV6-8 and J is TRBJ2-1; D gene uncertain. Judging by the DNA end, TRBJ2-5 fits better; the J call may be wrong. CDR1 MNHGY and CDR2 SAAAGT come from the germline V gene. The CDR3 has 14 amino acids. CDR3 region: CASTPLAGQETQYF. The CDR3 DNA is TGTGCCAGCACCCCGCTGGCAGGACAAGAGACCCAGTACTTC.

This clonotype is classed as medium-sized. The J gene is TRBJ2-5, the V gene TRBV7-6, with D perhaps matching TRBD1 or TRBD2 (6 bases each). V was clipped by 6 bases and J by 3 bases, with 11 bases between them. CDR3 length: 13 residues. From germline, CDR1 is SGHVS and CDR2 FNYEAQ. The CDR3 DNA follows: TGTGCCAGCAGTTTAAGGGGGGAAGAGACCCAGTACTTC. Translation gives CASSLRGEETQYF. Variable domain in full (rest from reference TRBV7-6 and TRBJ2-5): GAGVSQSPRYKVTKRGQDVALRCDPISGHVSLYWYRQALGQGPEFLTYFNYEAQQDKSGLPNDRFSAERPEGSISTLTIQRTEQRDSAMYRCASSLRGEETQYFGPGTRLLVL.

This clonotype was seen ten or more times. The chain uses TRBV7-9 and TRBJ2-2; 13 bases line up with TRBD2. The CDR3 has 17 residues. The V segment lost 6 bases and the J segment 0 bases; nucleotides outside the gene matches: 4. The germline V gene encodes CDR1 SEHNR and CDR2 FQNEAQ (reference sequence). The CDR3 region is CASRPTSGGANTGELFF. CDR3 coding DNA: TGTGCCAGCAGACCTACTAGCGGGGGGGCGAACACCGGGGAGCTGTTTTTT. Full variable domain (rest looked up from reference TRBV7-9 and TRBJ2-2): DTGVSQNPRHKITKRGQNVTFRCDPISEHNRLYWYRQTLGQGPEFLTYFQNEAQLEKSRLLSDRFSAERPKGSFSTLEIQRTEQGDSAMYLCASRPTSGGANTGELFFGEGSRLTVL.

This clonotype has ten or more counts. The chain uses TRBV5-6 and TRBJ2-3, with TRBD2 matching over 14 bases. Unmatched junction bases numbered 6, after V lost 4 bases and J lost 2 bases. CDR3 length: 17 amino acids. Germline V lookup: CDR1 SGHDT, CDR2 YYEEEE. The DNA for the CDR3 is TGTGCCAGCAGCCTCCGACTAGCGGGAGGGATCACAGATACGCAGTATTTT. Encoded protein: CASSLRLAGGITDTQYF.

V is TRBV12-3 or TRBV12-4 and J is TRBJ1-4; 7 bases map to TRBD1. This CDR3 has 16 residues. J was trimmed by 3 bases and V by 1 base; bases with no gene match: 5. In DNA form, the CDR3 reads TGTGCCAGCAGTTTAGGAAGGACAGGCGCTAATGAAAAACTGTTTTTT. Translating it yields CASSLGRTGANEKLFF.

In this sample, this clonotype turned up many times. The chain joins TRBV19 to TRBJ1-1; 9 positions match TRBD1. The length of the CDR3 is 15 residues. CDR1 is LNHDA and CDR2 is SQIVND in the germline V gene (reference sequence). The V segment lost 7 bases and the J segment 4 bases; nucleotides outside the gene matches: 10. The CDR3 DNA follows: TGTGCCAGTACCCAAGTACAGGGGGCTAGCACTGAAGCTTTCTTT. Translation gives CASTQVQGASTEAFF.

The chain is built from TRBV7-2 and TRBJ1-3; D is unresolved. Germline V gene lookup returns CDR1 SGHTA and CDR2 FQGNSA. The CDR3 runs 13 residues. The V gene lost 4 bases and the J gene lost 1 base, with 5 bases spanning the gap. CDR3 amino acids: CASSSRSGNTIYF. CDR3 DNA sequence: TGTGCCAGCAGCTCCCGTTCTGGAAACACCATATATTTT.

This clonotype appeared a single time. V gene TRBV7-8 combines with J gene TRBJ2-5; 9 bases agree with TRBD2. The J call is in doubt because the DNA end fits TRBJ2-7 better. CDR1 SGHVS and CDR2 FQNEAQ come from the germline V gene. The CDR3 sequence is 15 residues long. The CDR3 DNA is TGTGCCAGCAGCTTCCTTAGCGGGAGCCTTTACGAGCAGTACTTC. Amino acids: CASSFLSGSLYEQYF.

The CDR3 loop reads CASSSHGDSPLHF. The CDR3 region has the DNA TGTGCCAGCAGTTCACACGGAGATTCACCCCTCCACTTT. The chain uses TRBV28 and TRBJ1-6; D remains ambiguous. Germline loops: CDR1 MDHEN, CDR2 SYDVKM. The CDR3 runs 13 residues. Trimming removed 4 bases at V and 8 bases at J, with 9 bases between.

In its sample, this clonotype was seen many times. V and J are TRBV28 and TRBJ1-5; tentative D call: TRBD1 (5 bases). The length of the CDR3 is 13 residues. V shed 2 bases and J shed 5 bases, with 7 bases lying between them. From germline, CDR1 is MDHEN and CDR2 SYDVKM. The CDR3 is CASSLGGDQPQHF. CDR3 in DNA: TGTGCCAGCAGTTTAGGAGGGGATCAGCCCCAGCATTTT.